These 16 T cell receptor beta chains share one sample of origin, sequenced in a study of shared T cell receptors in the human thymus. Measured with immunoSEQ multiplex PCR; TCRdb has only the in-frame clones, and not every one. The data contain over 450,000 clones, 75% to 80% of them singletons. The same data also contributed to another study, on human thymus T cells.

The sample comprised thymocytes. The origin of the receptors is a boy under three years old with a congenital heart defect.

This clone was seen only once. The chain links TRBV2 to TRBJ2-7; TRBD2 aligns across 9 bases. J lost 3 bases, V lost 9 bases, and 6 bases had no gene match. The CDR3 is 13 residues long. Looked up from germline, CDR1 is SNHLY and CDR2 is FYNNEI. The CDR3 region has the DNA TGTGCCAGAGGAGCGGGAGGCCGCTACGAGCAGTACTTC. Translation gives CARGAGGRYEQYF.

This clone was seen only a few times. The junction departs from germline at one end; a sequencing error may be responsible. The chain joins TRBV7-6 to TRBJ2-5; 7 nucleotides match TRBD1. The CDR3 spans 14 residues. CDR1 is SGHVS and CDR2 is FNYEAQ in the germline V gene. CDR3 sequence: CASTLPDRPGTQYF. The CDR3, as DNA: TGTGCCAGCACCTTACCGGACAGGCCTGGGACCCAGTACTTC. Complete variable domain (other parts from reference TRBV7-6 and TRBJ2-5): GAGVSQSPRYKVTKRGQDVALRCDPISGHVSLYWYRQALGQGPEFLTYFNYEAQQDKSGLPNDRFSAERPEGSISTLTIQRTEQRDSAMYRCASTLPDRPGTQYFGPGTRLLVL.

The CDR3: CASSVGGGLAEVGEQYF. CDR3 bases: TGTGCCAGCAGCGTAGGGGGGGGACTAGCGGAAGTCGGCGAGCAGTACTTC. The J gene is TRBJ2-7, the V gene TRBV9; 11 bases match TRBD2. V lost 0 bases, J lost 6 bases, and 11 bases stayed unmatched. The CDR3 length is 17 residues. Germline CDR1 and CDR2: SGDLS and YYNGEE.

The rearrangement links TRBV14 to TRBJ2-3; no reliable D call. Trimming took 4 bases from V and 1 from J, leaving 6 bases between them. Germline V gene sequence: CDR1 SGHDN, CDR2 FVKESK. The CDR3 has 13 residues. The CDR3 loop reads CASSPWRTDTQYF. CDR3 nucleotide sequence: TGTGCCAGCAGCCCCTGGCGCACAGATACGCAGTATTTT.

The genes are TRBV6-5 and TRBJ1-4; 9 nucleotides match TRBD1. The CDR3 loop spans 14 amino acids. Germline V CDR1 and CDR2: MNHEY, SVGAGI. Trimming at V came to 7 bases and at J to 8 bases, leaving 8 bases not matched to a gene. CDR3 loop: CASTRGQGSEKLFF. For the CDR3, the DNA is TGTGCCAGCACCAGGGGACAGGGATCCGAAAAACTGTTTTTT.

The V call is TRBV18, the J call TRBJ1-2, with D possibly TRBD1 on 6 matching bases. Trimming took 2 bases from V and 2 from J, leaving 12 bases between them. Germline V gives CDR1 KGHSH, CDR2 LQKENI. The CDR3 has 15 amino acids. In DNA, the CDR3 is TGTGCCAGCTCACCAAAAGGACAGAAGAACTATGGCTACACCTTC. Protein product: CASSPKGQKNYGYTF.

The rearrangement uses TRBV15 and TRBJ2-7; 9 bases agree with TRBD1. J was trimmed by 5 bases and V by 5 bases; bases with no gene match: 13. This CDR3 region has 16 residues. Germline CDR1 is LNHNV and CDR2 is YYDKDF (reference sequence). CDR3 loop: CATSGISGTGLNEQYF. The CDR3 DNA reads TGTGCCACCAGCGGGATTAGTGGGACAGGGCTAAACGAGCAGTACTTC.

This chain joins TRBV7-9 and TRBJ1-1; 10 bases line up with TRBD1. The germline V gene encodes CDR1 SEHNR and CDR2 FQNEAQ (reference sequence). V gave up 5 bases and J gave up 3 bases; unmatched junction bases: 6. The CDR3 is 15 residues long. CDR3 residues: CASSRGQGEDTEAFF. CDR3 nucleotides: TGTGCCAGCAGCCGCGGACAGGGGGAGGACACTGAAGCTTTCTTT.

This chain joins TRBV27 and TRBJ2-1, with 7 positions matching TRBD2. The CDR3 runs to 16 residues. The germline V gene has CDR1 MNHEY and CDR2 SMNVEV (reference sequence). Germline trimming cut 5 bases from V and 0 bases from J; bases unmatched to any gene: 7. The CDR3 reads CASSPTSSGSYNEQFF. CDR3 DNA: TGTGCCAGCAGTCCGACTTCTAGCGGCTCCTACAATGAGCAGTTCTTC.

The V call is TRBV27, the J call TRBJ2-1; 7 nucleotides line up with TRBD2. The germline V gene encodes CDR1 MNHEY and CDR2 SMNVEV (reference sequence). The V gene end was trimmed by 5 bases and the J gene end by 6 bases; junction bases not matched to a gene: 10. This CDR3 comprises 15 residues. The CDR3 spells CASSPGTTEGNEQFF. For the CDR3, the DNA is TGTGCCAGCAGTCCCGGGACTACGGAAGGCAATGAGCAGTTCTTC.

V usage is TRBV19 and J usage is TRBJ1-5; tentative D call: TRBD1 (6 bases). The CDR3 contains 14 residues. V dropped 5 bases and J dropped 3 bases, with 11 bases sitting between them. CDR1 and CDR2 from the germline V gene are LNHDA and SQIVND (reference sequence). CDR3 in DNA: TGTGCCAGTAGTTGGGCAGGGGACAATCAGCCCCAGCATTTT. Translation: CASSWAGDNQPQHF.

The gene calls are TRBV5-5 and TRBJ2-1; TRBD2 matches 7 bases. Trimming took 1 base from V and 3 from J; bases not matched to a gene: 4. Germline V gives CDR1 SGHKS, CDR2 YYEKEE (reference sequence). This CDR3 is 15 amino acids long. The CDR3 reads CASSLSGKFYNEQFF. The DNA of the CDR3 is TGTGCCAGCAGCTTGAGCGGGAAATTCTACAATGAGCAGTTCTTC.

This chain uses TRBV11-2 with TRBJ2-1; D not resolved. In germline, CDR1 is SGHAT, CDR2 FQNNGV. Trimming removed 5 bases from V and 12 bases from J, with 14 bases in between. This CDR3 contains 12 residues. CDR3 sequence: CASSPKSMRQFF. CDR3 coding DNA: TGTGCCAGCAGCCCGAAGAGTATGCGGCAGTTCTTC.

Written as DNA, the CDR3 is TGTGCCAGCAGTCTTGGCGGGACTCCTTCCAATGAGCAGTTCTTC. It translates to CASSLGGTPSNEQFF. This chain connects TRBV6-4 to TRBJ2-1; D may be TRBD2 (6 bases). This CDR3 is 15 amino acids long. Germline V gene sequence: CDR1 MRHNA, CDR2 SNTAGT. V was clipped by 5 bases and J by 6 bases, with 17 bases between them.

This chain links TRBV4-1 with TRBJ2-1; TRBD2 aligns across 10 bases. Trimming removed 3 bases from V and 5 bases from J; junction bases left unmatched: 7. Germline loops: CDR1 MGHRA, CDR2 YSYEKL. This CDR3 has 16 residues. The CDR3, as DNA: TGCGCCAGCAGCCAGGGACTAGCGCTAGGGGACAATGAGCAGTTCTTC. Its protein is CASSQGLALGDNEQFF.

J is TRBJ2-5 and V is TRBV21-1; TRBD1, the table's D call, lacks a check against the DNA. TRBV21-1 is a pseudogene segment. There are 14 residues in the CDR3. CDR3 DNA: TGTGCCAGCAGCAAAGCTGGCAGGGAAGAGACCCAGTACTTC. Translated: CASSKAGREETQYF.